The 17 T cell receptor beta chains in this list originate from one sample, sequenced in a study of blood T cell repertoires in COVID-19 (dated by TCRdb to 2020 to 2022). Libraries came from the immunoSEQ multiplex PCR assay. Imported from immuneACCESS, the table was reduced by TCRdb to in-frame sequences with V and J called. These copies leave out some clones; in studies compared against another copy, an unresolved V gene accounts for under half, and the cause of the remainder is not known. The sample records around 300,000 clones, roughly 90% of which are singletons. 2% to 2.5% of the sample is in the top ten clones. The sequenced sample consisted of peripheral blood. The origin of the receptors is a man aged 50 to 60 with acute or convalescent COVID-19.

CDR3 sequence reads: CAISNRDRENEKLFF. DNA for the CDR3: TGTGCCATCAGTAACCGGGACAGGGAAAACGAAAAACTGTTTTTT. The chain joins TRBV10-3 to TRBJ1-4; 9 nucleotides align to TRBD1. Germline V gene data show CDR1 as ENHRY and CDR2 as SYGVKD. CDR3 length: 15 residues. J was trimmed by 8 bases and V by 5 bases; bases with no gene match: 9.

This chain joins TRBV10-2 and TRBJ2-2; tentative D call: TRBD1 (7 bases). Trimming removed 3 bases at V and 6 bases at J, with 17 bases between. The CDR3 length is 16 residues. Germline V gene sequence: CDR1 WSHSY, CDR2 SAAADI. CDR3 protein: CASSDFRGAGPGELFF. In DNA form, the CDR3 reads TGCGCCAGCAGTGATTTCAGGGGGGCAGGGCCCGGGGAGCTGTTTTTT.

J is TRBJ2-3 and V is TRBV5-1; TRBD1 matches 11 bases. The CDR3 has 16 amino acids. Germline V CDR1 and CDR2: SGHRS, YFSETQ. The ends lost 4 bases at V and 5 bases at J; junction bases unmatched: 9. The CDR3 is CASSPRDRGRGDTQYF. For the CDR3, the DNA is TGCGCCAGCAGCCCCCGGGACAGGGGGAGAGGAGATACGCAGTATTTT.

The chain is built from TRBV6-5 and TRBJ2-7, with D possibly TRBD1 on 6 matching bases. The germline V gene encodes CDR1 MNHEY and CDR2 SVGAGI. The CDR3 sequence is 13 residues long. Trimming cost V 8 bases and J 0 bases, with 11 bases left between them. This CDR3 reads CASQRGSSYEQYF. The DNA for the CDR3 is TGTGCCAGCCAAAGGGGGAGCTCCTACGAGCAGTACTTC.

The J gene is TRBJ2-3, the V gene TRBV11-3, with D possibly being TRBD2 (6 bases). V was clipped by 1 base and J by 4 bases, with 6 bases between them. The CDR3 loop spans 13 amino acids. Germline V lookup: CDR1 SGHNT, CDR2 YENEEA. This CDR3 is CASSLGRADTQYF. The DNA for the CDR3 is TGTGCCAGCAGCTTAGGGAGGGCAGATACGCAGTATTTT.

This clone was found once. This rearrangement joins TRBV19 to TRBJ2-2; D possibly corresponds to TRBD1 (6 bases). The CDR3 length is 16 residues. The V end lost 7 bases, the J end lost 4 bases, and 19 bases lay between the germline ends. The germline gives CDR1 LNHDA, CDR2 SQIVND (reference sequence). The CDR3 DNA sequence: TGTGCCAGTACTCAGACCGGGACAATCGGCACCGGGGAGCTGTTTTTT. Protein: CASTQTGTIGTGELFF.

The chain uses TRBV11-2 and TRBJ1-1; TRBD1 might be the D (6 bases). CDR3 size: 13 residues. Per germline, CDR1 SGHAT and CDR2 FQNNGV. The ends were cut back, 1 base at V and 8 bases at J, with 11 bases in the middle. CDR3 residues: CASSLGSTGEAFF. CDR3 DNA: TGTGCCAGCAGCTTAGGATCCACAGGGGAAGCTTTCTTT.

This clone is a singleton in its sample. V usage is TRBV10-3 and J usage is TRBJ2-2, with TRBD2 matching over 7 bases. Germline loops: CDR1 ENHRY, CDR2 SYGVKD. Losses at the gene ends were 4 bases for V and 6 bases for J; bases not matched to a gene: 11. There are 16 residues in the CDR3. DNA of the CDR3: TGTGCCATCAGTGGACGGGAGACTAGCTTCCCCGGGGAGCTGTTTTTT. This translates into CAISGRETSFPGELFF.

The chain joins TRBV7-9 to TRBJ2-3; TRBD2 matches at 8 bases. V was clipped by 10 bases and J by 0 bases; unmatched bases: 6. Germline CDR1 and CDR2: SEHNR and FQNEAQ (reference sequence). The CDR3 is 14 residues long. CDR3 DNA: TGTGCCACCAACGGGGGGGTGAGCACAGATACGCAGTATTTT. Translating gives CATNGGVSTDTQYF.

The V and J genes are TRBV6-5 and TRBJ2-3, with D maybe TRBD2 (7 bases). Germline V gene sequence: CDR1 MNHEY, CDR2 SVGAGI. Trimming took off 6 bases at V and 1 base at J, with 11 bases between the two ends. CDR3 length: 14 residues. The DNA for the CDR3 is TGTGCCAGCAGGCGGGGGCCTCGCACAGATACGCAGTATTTT. Protein product: CASRRGPRTDTQYF.

The genes are TRBV5-4 and TRBJ1-6; tentatively, D is TRBD1 (5 bases). Germline lookup yields CDR1 SGHNT and CDR2 YYREEE (reference sequence). The CDR3 covers 17 residues. Trimming removed 3 bases at V and 9 bases at J, with 22 bases between. The CDR3: CASSSGGRGQGLSPLHF. The CDR3 region has the DNA TGTGCCAGCAGCTCCGGAGGGAGGGGCCAGGGACTTTCACCCCTCCACTTT.

Comment on this clone: The same CDR3 also results from other DNA sequences found in this sample. The chain combines TRBV30 with TRBJ1-4, with D perhaps matching TRBD1 (6 bases). The CDR3 is made up of 13 amino acids. The V and J ends lost 3 bases and 3 bases respectively, with 8 bases between them. Germline V lookup: CDR1 GTSNPN, CDR2 SVGIG (reference sequence). As DNA, the CDR3 is TGTGCCTGGAGGGCAGGGGCTAATGAAAAACTGTTTTTT. This encodes CAWRAGANEKLFF.

The CDR3 protein is CASSSGGTLTSREAFF. CDR3 coding DNA: TGTGCCAGCAGCTCCGGGGGGACCCTGACCTCCCGTGAAGCTTTCTTT. The rearrangement uses TRBV7-2 and TRBJ1-1, with D perhaps TRBD1 (5 bases). Germline CDR1 reads SGHTA; CDR2 reads FQGNSA. The CDR3 contains 16 residues. Trimming took 4 bases from V and 7 from J, leaving 22 bases between them.

The V call is TRBV7-3, the J call TRBJ1-6, with D possibly matching TRBD1 (5 bases). V was pared by 2 bases and J by 6 bases, with 8 bases between. This CDR3 contains 14 residues. CDR1 and CDR2 (germline): SGHTA, FQGTGA. The CDR3: CASSLGAANSPLHF. The CDR3 DNA is TGTGCCAGCAGCTTAGGGGCCGCTAATTCACCCCTCCACTTT.

In this sample, this clone turned up a few times. V usage is TRBV30 and J usage is TRBJ1-4; 7 bases map to TRBD1. The ends lost 0 bases at V and 0 bases at J; junction bases unmatched: 13. The CDR3 contains 19 residues. The germline CDR1 and CDR2 sequences are GTSNPN and SVGIG (reference sequence). The CDR3 DNA reads as TGTGCCTGGAGTGTTGGGGTGTACAGGGGCAAGACAACTAATGAAAAACTGTTTTTT. This gives the protein CAWSVGVYRGKTTNEKLFF.

The CDR3 is CASSMGTGGITDTQYF. For the CDR3, the DNA is TGTGCCAGTAGCATGGGGACAGGGGGTATTACAGATACGCAGTATTTT. V is TRBV19 and J is TRBJ2-3; 11 bases line up with TRBD1. V lost 6 bases to trimming and J lost 3 bases; unmatched junction nucleotides: 8. The germline V gene encodes CDR1 LNHDA and CDR2 SQIVND (reference sequence). This CDR3 is built from 16 residues.

This clone came up many times. V and J are TRBV4-2 and TRBJ1-5; TRBD1 matches 7 bases. This CDR3 is built from 17 residues. Trimming cost V 1 base and J 5 bases; bases outside gene matches: 11. In germline, CDR1 is LGHNA, CDR2 YNFKEQ. This CDR3 reads CASSQVGSWDRDQPQHF. The CDR3 region has the DNA TGTGCCAGCAGCCAAGTTGGGAGCTGGGACAGAGATCAGCCCCAGCATTTT.